These 19 T cell receptor beta chains originate from one sample sequenced in a study of blood T cell repertoires in COVID-19. Data came from immunoSEQ multiplex PCR; TCRdb stores just in-frame clones and leaves some out. Among approximately 70,000 clones, approximately 83% were seen once, and the ten largest hold 4.5%. Sequenced input: peripheral blood. Source of these receptors: a woman aged 55-70 years with acute or convalescent COVID-19.

The chain recombines TRBV14 with TRBJ1-5; TRBD1 might be the D (5 bases). The V end lost 1 base, the J end lost 9 bases, and 13 bases lay between the germline ends. Per germline, CDR1 SGHDN and CDR2 FVKESK. The CDR3 totals 14 residues. The CDR3 reads CASSQAGYGGPQHF. In DNA form, the CDR3 reads TGTGCCAGCAGCCAAGCAGGGTACGGGGGGCCCCAGCATTTT.

The chain recombines TRBV6-1 with TRBJ1-5, with D possibly matching TRBD1 (5 bases). V was shortened by 3 bases and J by 2 bases, with 11 bases between the two germline ends. This CDR3 is built from 15 residues. From germline, CDR1 is MNHNS and CDR2 SASEGT. CDR3 sequence reads: CASSDGEGGNQPQHF. CDR3 coding DNA: TGTGCCAGCAGTGATGGGGAAGGGGGCAATCAGCCCCAGCATTTT.

V is TRBV7-3 and J is TRBJ2-7, with 8 bases identical to TRBD2. The V segment lost 1 base and the J segment 4 bases; nucleotides outside the gene matches: 3. The germline CDR1 and CDR2 sequences are SGHTA and FQGTGA. The CDR3 runs 14 residues. The CDR3 is CASSLSGGPYEQYF. The CDR3 DNA is TGTGCCAGCAGCTTAAGCGGGGGGCCTTACGAGCAGTACTTC.

The V call is TRBV5-1, the J call TRBJ1-5, with D hard to call. Per germline, CDR1 SGHRS and CDR2 YFSETQ. The V gene lost 1 base and the J gene lost 1 base, with 9 bases spanning the gap. The CDR3 totals 15 residues. The CDR3, as DNA: TGCGCCAGCAGCTTGAACGGTGAAAGCAATCAGCCCCAGCATTTT. Its protein product is CASSLNGESNQPQHF.

CDR3 in amino acids: CASLGQLTDTQYF. In nucleotides, the CDR3 is TGCGCCAGCCTCGGACAGCTCACAGATACGCAGTATTTT. The rearrangement joins TRBV5-1 to TRBJ2-3; TRBD1 might be the D (6 bases). The CDR3 sequence is 13 residues long. CDR1 SGHRS and CDR2 YFSETQ come from the germline V gene. V lost 7 bases to trimming and J lost 2 bases, with 11 bases between them. Based on the CDR3 plus reference TRBV5-1 and TRBJ2-3, the full variable domain is KAGVTQTPRYLIKTRGQQVTLSCSPISGHRSVSWYQQTPGQGLQFLFEYFSETQRNKGNFPGRFSGRQFSNSRSEMNVSTLELGDSALYLCASLGQLTDTQYFGPGTRLTVL.

This chain connects TRBV5-1 to TRBJ1-1; 9 nucleotides match TRBD1. Trimming took 3 bases from V and 4 from J; bases not matched to a gene: 4. This CDR3 region has 14 residues. Germline lookup yields CDR1 SGHRS and CDR2 YFSETQ. Here the CDR3 reads CASSSQDRGTEAFF. CDR3 bases: TGCGCCAGCAGCTCCCAGGACAGGGGCACTGAAGCTTTCTTT.

The chain has TRBV9 and TRBJ1-6; 8 bases fit TRBD1. Germline assignment: CDR1 SGDLS and CDR2 YYNGEE. V was clipped by 4 bases and J by 10 bases; unmatched bases: 10. The CDR3 is 15 amino acids. The CDR3 region has the DNA TGTGCCAGCAGCCTATCGGACAGGGAAGCCTCACCCCTCCACTTT. Amino acid sequence: CASSLSDREASPLHF.

This chain uses TRBV5-6 with TRBJ2-5; no definite D call. The CDR3 covers 14 residues. V was clipped by 0 bases and J by 5 bases, with 11 bases between them. Germline loops: CDR1 SGHDT, CDR2 YYEEEE. The CDR3 loop is CASSLGPKRETQYF. CDR3 nucleotide sequence: TGTGCCAGCAGCTTGGGGCCTAAGAGGGAGACCCAGTACTTC.

This clone was observed once. The chain employs TRBV6-5 and TRBJ1-1; a possible D gene is TRBD1 (6 bases). The germline gives CDR1 MNHEY, CDR2 SVGAGI. CDR3 length equals 14 residues. V shed 5 bases and J shed 4 bases, with 14 bases lying between them. DNA of the CDR3: TGTGCCAGCAGTCTGAACAGGGTTTCCACTGAAGCTTTCTTT. As protein: CASSLNRVSTEAFF.

The chain links TRBV29-1 to TRBJ2-3, with 9 bases fitting TRBD1. The CDR3 loop spans 14 amino acids. In germline, CDR1 is SQVTM, CDR2 ANQGSEA. The ends lost 7 bases at V and 0 bases at J; junction bases unmatched: 5. For the CDR3, the DNA is TGCAGCGCCGGGACAGGGACTAGCACAGATACGCAGTATTTT. Its protein product is CSAGTGTSTDTQYF.

The chain carries TRBV24-1 and TRBJ2-1, with TRBD1 matching 7 bases. Losses at the gene ends were 3 bases for V and 4 bases for J; bases not matched to a gene: 8. Germline CDR1 KGHDR, CDR2 SFDVKD. The CDR3 spans 16 residues. This CDR3 reads CATSDAKGGSYNEQFF. The CDR3 coding sequence is TGTGCCACCAGTGATGCAAAAGGGGGCTCGTACAATGAGCAGTTCTTC.

The gene calls are TRBV19 and TRBJ1-4; D is ambiguous. Germline loops: CDR1 LNHDA, CDR2 SQIVND (reference sequence). This CDR3 region has 14 residues. Trimming left V 1 base short and J 3 bases short, with 6 bases between. The CDR3 here is CASSIGPSNEKLFF. In nucleotides, the CDR3 is TGTGCCAGTAGTATAGGGCCGTCTAATGAAAAACTGTTTTTT.

The chain carries TRBV2 and TRBJ1-6; TRBD1 matches 7 bases. The CDR3 covers 16 residues. Germline CDR1 and CDR2: SNHLY and FYNNEI. J gave up 9 bases and V 2 bases, and 10 bases lay outside the gene matches. CDR3 protein: CASSELLGGGGSPLHF. The CDR3 DNA follows: TGTGCCAGCAGTGAACTTTTAGGGGGCGGAGGTTCACCCCTCCACTTT.

The chain recombines TRBV19 with TRBJ1-1, with 8 bases matching TRBD1. CDR1 is LNHDA and CDR2 is SQIVND in the germline V gene (reference sequence). V trimming: 9 bases; J trimming: 1 base; junction bases outside the gene matches: 4. This CDR3 contains 13 residues. CDR3 sequence (DNA): TGTGCCAGCTCAGGGGGCTGGAACACTGAAGCTTTCTTT. This sequence encodes CASSGGWNTEAFF.

Notes on this clone: At one end, the junction sequence differs from germline, possibly due to a read error. This chain joins TRBV6-1 and TRBJ1-2; D is undetermined. This CDR3 spans 12 amino acids. CDR1 MNHNS and CDR2 SASEGT come from the germline V gene. In nucleotides, the CDR3 is TGTGCCAGGAGTGACCTCCGAGGGGGCTACACCTTC. Translating it yields CARSDLRGGYTF.

The chain employs TRBV9 and TRBJ2-3, with 12 bases aligning to TRBD2. Germline trimming cut 0 bases from V and 6 bases from J; bases unmatched to any gene: 5. The CDR3 runs 16 residues. The V gene's germline CDR1 is SGDLS and CDR2 YYNGEE. The CDR3 nucleotides read TGTGCCAGCAGCGTAGTTGGGACTAGCGGGTTGGATACGCAGTATTTT. Translated: CASSVVGTSGLDTQYF.

The chain uses TRBV6-5 and TRBJ2-7; D might be TRBD2 (6 bases). The CDR3 runs to 14 residues. The germline CDR1 and CDR2 sequences are MNHEY and SVGAGI. The V end lost 6 bases, the J end lost 7 bases, and 19 bases lay between the germline ends. The CDR3 nucleotides are TGTGCCAGCAGACCCCCGGGAGTTACCTCTGAGCAGTACTTC. Protein sequence: CASRPPGVTSEQYF.

The chain joins TRBV7-7 to TRBJ2-2; the match to TRBD1 covers 10 bases. Per germline, CDR1 SSHAT and CDR2 FNYEAQ (reference sequence). Losses at the gene ends were 1 base for V and 6 bases for J; bases not matched to a gene: 11. This CDR3 comprises 18 residues. The CDR3 DNA reads TGTGCCAGCAGCTTAGGACAGGGGGCCTCCTTTGGGGCCGGGGAGCTGTTTTTT. It translates to CASSLGQGASFGAGELFF. Full variable domain (remainder filled in from reference TRBV7-7 and TRBJ2-2): GAGVSQSPRYKVTKRGQDVTLRCDPISSHATLYWYQQALGQGPEFLTYFNYEAQPDKSGLPSDRFSAERPEGSISTLTIQRTEQRDSAMYRCASSLGQGASFGAGELFFGEGSRLTVL.

The gene calls are TRBV7-2 and TRBJ2-2; a possible D gene is TRBD2 (6 bases). Germline-derived CDR1 and CDR2 are SGHTA and FQGNSA. The V end lost 2 bases, the J end lost 6 bases, and 10 bases lay between the germline ends. The CDR3 runs to 14 residues. The CDR3 DNA reads TGTGCCAGCAGCTTAAAGGCGGGGTCCGGGGAGCTGTTTTTT. Translated: CASSLKAGSGELFF.